This TCR beta chain was identified in a study of blood T cell repertoires in COVID-19. Authors' data handling: Amplified reference gene primers provided the basis for estimating nucleated cell counts. Assay used: immunoSEQ multiplex PCR; TCRdb lists only in-frame clones, some missing. The V and J calls and clone size are taken from that table; D and trimming were inferred from the DNA. The table includes roughly 700,000 clones, around 89% detected once. This receptor was taken from a woman in her late teens or twenties with acute or convalescent COVID-19. The sample was peripheral blood.

CDR3 amino acids: CAITPGGLVNTEAFF. In DNA, the CDR3 is TGTGCCATCACCCCGGGGGGGCTCGTGAACACTGAAGCTTTCTTT. The chain recombines TRBV10-3 with TRBJ1-1, with a weak D call TRBD1 (6 bases). CDR3 size: 15 residues. With 7 bases removed from V and 0 bases from J, the gap between germline ends came to 15 bases. The germline V gene encodes CDR1 ENHRY and CDR2 SYGVKD.